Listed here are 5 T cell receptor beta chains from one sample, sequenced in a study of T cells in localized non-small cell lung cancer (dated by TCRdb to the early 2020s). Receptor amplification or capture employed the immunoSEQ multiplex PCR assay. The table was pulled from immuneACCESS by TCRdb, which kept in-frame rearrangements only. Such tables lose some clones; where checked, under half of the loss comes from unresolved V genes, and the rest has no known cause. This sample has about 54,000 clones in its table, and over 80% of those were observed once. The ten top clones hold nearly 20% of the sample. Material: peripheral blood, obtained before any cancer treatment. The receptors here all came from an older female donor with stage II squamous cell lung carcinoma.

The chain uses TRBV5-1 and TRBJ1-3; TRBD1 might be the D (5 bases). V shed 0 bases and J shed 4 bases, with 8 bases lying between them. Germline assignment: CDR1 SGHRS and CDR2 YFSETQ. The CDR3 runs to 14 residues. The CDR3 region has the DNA TGCGCCAGCAGCTTGGGGGACCTGGGAAACACCATATATTTT. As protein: CASSLGDLGNTIYF. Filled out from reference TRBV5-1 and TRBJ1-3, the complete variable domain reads KAGVTQTPRYLIKTRGQQVTLSCSPISGHRSVSWYQQTPGQGLQFLFEYFSETQRNKGNFPGRFSGRQFSNSRSEMNVSTLELGDSALYLCASSLGDLGNTIYFGEGSWLTVV.

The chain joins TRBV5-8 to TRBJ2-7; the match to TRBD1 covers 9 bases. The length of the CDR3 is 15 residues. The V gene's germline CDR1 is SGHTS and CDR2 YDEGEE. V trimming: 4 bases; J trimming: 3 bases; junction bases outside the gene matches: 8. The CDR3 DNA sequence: TGTGCCAGCAGCATATCGGGACAGGGCCACTACGAGCAGTACTTC. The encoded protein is CASSISGQGHYEQYF.

The CDR3 region is CASSQGSQGEAGNTIYF. CDR3 coding DNA: TGCGCCAGCAGCCAAGGCTCTCAAGGGGAAGCTGGAAACACCATATATTTT. V is TRBV4-1 and J is TRBJ1-3, with D possibly TRBD1 on 5 matching bases. Germline-derived CDR1 and CDR2 are MGHRA and YSYEKL. This CDR3 comprises 17 residues. Between the trimmed V and J ends, which lost 1 base and 2 bases, there was a span of 15 bases.

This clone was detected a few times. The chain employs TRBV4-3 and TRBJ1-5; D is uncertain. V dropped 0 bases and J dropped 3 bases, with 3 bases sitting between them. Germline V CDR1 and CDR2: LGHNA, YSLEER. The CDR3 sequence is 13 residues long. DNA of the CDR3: TGCGCCAGCAGCCAAGATAACAATCAGCCCCAGCATTTT. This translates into CASSQDNNQPQHF.

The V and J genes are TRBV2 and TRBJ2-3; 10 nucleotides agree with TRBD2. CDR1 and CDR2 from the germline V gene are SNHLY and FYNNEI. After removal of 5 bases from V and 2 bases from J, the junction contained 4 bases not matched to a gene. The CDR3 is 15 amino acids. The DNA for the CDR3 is TGTGCCAGCAGTCGTAGCGGGGGGTACACAGATACGCAGTATTTT. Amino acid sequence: CASSRSGGYTDTQYF. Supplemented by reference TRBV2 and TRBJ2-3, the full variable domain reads EPEVTQTPSHQVTQMGQEVILRCVPISNHLYFYWYRQILGQKVEFLVSFYNNEISEKSEIFDDQFSVERPDGSNFTLKIRSTKLEDSAMYFCASSRSGGYTDTQYFGPGTRLTVL.